This is a list of T cell receptor beta chains from one sample in a study of CD8 T cells in ankylosing spondylitis. TCRdb re-analysed the 5' RACE reads in MiXCR, keeping a single row per CDR3 protein. Of 750,000 to 850,000 distinct CDR3 sequences in the sample, 10% to 15% are singletons; the top ten hold approximately 0.46%. Input material: blood, either unsorted or a sorted T cell fraction (not recorded which). These receptors were taken from a male donor with ankylosing spondylitis. CDR3s include the opening cysteine and the closing phenylalanine or tryptophan. D genes are given only for firm matches. Rows may omit the clone size; those that give it use once, few, many or a size class.

j_call clone_size d_call v_call cdr3_aa cdr3_nt
TRBJ2-7 few TRBD1 TRBV6-1 CASSLTGETYYEQYF TGTGCCAGCAGTCTGACAGGGGAGACCTACTACGAGCAGTACTTC
TRBJ2-5 few NA TRBV7-2 CASSLVGGGRETQYF TGTGCCAGCAGCTTAGTAGGGGGAGGGAGGGAGACCCAGTACTTC
TRBJ2-3 few NA TRBV12-3/TRBV12-4 CASSLVASTDTQYF TGTGCCAGCAGTTTAGTAGCTAGCACAGATACGCAGTATTTT
TRBJ2-7 many NA TRBV20-1 CSASFASREQYF TGCAGTGCTAGTTTCGCTAGTCGCGAGCAGTACTTC
TRBJ2-5 NA NA TRBV5-1 CASSSTGIPGETQYF TGCGCCAGCAGCTCCACCGGGATTCCGGGCGAGACCCAGTACTTC
TRBJ2-5 NA NA TRBV9 CASSARMRETQYF TGTGCCAGCAGCGCACGGATGAGGGAGACCCAGTACTTC
TRBJ1-1 NA NA TRBV5-1 CASSLEVGGRTEAFF TGCGCCAGCAGCTTGGAGGTCGGGGGTCGAACTGAAGCTTTCTTT
TRBJ1-2 few NA TRBV20-1 CSANRSPYGYTF TGCAGTGCTAACAGGAGCCCCTATGGCTACACCTTC
TRBJ2-7 NA TRBD1 TRBV7-2 CASSYRWGQGSYEQYF TGTGCCAGCAGCTACCGATGGGGACAGGGGTCCTACGAGCAGTACTTC
TRBJ2-3 many TRBD1 TRBV29-1 CSVAGQGLQDTQYF TGCAGCGTTGCCGGACAGGGGCTTCAAGATACGCAGTATTTT
TRBJ2-2 NA NA TRBV9 CASSPSWDVPTGELFF TGTGCCAGCAGCCCCTCCTGGGACGTCCCGACCGGGGAGCTGTTTTTT
TRBJ2-1 many TRBD2 TRBV20-1 CSAIGLAGRLEQFF TGCAGTGCCATAGGACTAGCGGGAAGGCTTGAGCAGTTCTTC
TRBJ2-5 NA NA TRBV5-1 CASSLARTAETQYF TGCGCCAGCAGCTTGGCAAGGACAGCGGAGACCCAGTACTTC
TRBJ1-1 few NA TRBV21-1 CASQPTKNTEAFF TGTGCCAGCCAACCGACGAAAAACACTGAAGCTTTCTTT
TRBJ2-3 many NA TRBV6-5 CASRGGGDTQYF TGTGCCAGCAGAGGAGGAGGTGATACGCAGTATTTT
TRBJ2-7 NA NA TRBV5-1 CASSPGGSSSYEQYF TGCGCCAGCAGCCCAGGAGGCTCCAGCTCCTACGAGCAGTACTTC
TRBJ2-7 NA TRBD2 TRBV14 CASSRGLAGLEQYF TGTGCCAGCAGCCGGGGACTAGCGGGGCTCGAGCAGTACTTC
TRBJ2-2 NA NA TRBV20-1 CSARPDTGELFF TGCAGTGCTAGGCCGGACACCGGGGAGCTGTTTTTT
TRBJ2-7 few NA TRBV6-1 CASSEGVGSAVQYF TGTGCCAGCAGTGAAGGGGTAGGTAGCGCGGTGCAGTACTTC
TRBJ1-5 NA NA TRBV20-1 CSAILRDTPGQPQHF TGCAGTGCTATCCTTCGGGACACACCCGGCCAGCCCCAGCATTTT
TRBJ2-2 NA NA TRBV5-6 CASSLLVPTGELFF TGTGCCAGCAGCTTGCTAGTACCCACCGGGGAGCTGTTTTTT
TRBJ2-5 few NA TRBV6-1 CASSRRPGTSEGETQYF TGTGCCAGCAGTCGACGACCGGGGACCTCCGAGGGTGAGACCCAGTACTTC
TRBJ1-1 many TRBD1 TRBV4-2 CASSPQPGTAYTEAFF TGTGCCAGCAGCCCACAACCTGGGACAGCTTACACTGAAGCTTTCTTT
TRBJ2-5 NA TRBD2 TRBV24-1 CATSLRAGVETQYF TGTGCCACCTCCCTACGCGCGGGAGTGGAGACCCAGTACTTC
TRBJ1-1 few NA TRBV20-1 CSARDSTEAFF TGCAGTGCTAGAGATTCCACTGAAGCTTTCTTT
TRBJ2-7 many NA TRBV4-3 CASSSSTPSYEQYF TGCGCCAGCAGCTCCAGTACTCCATCCTACGAGCAGTACTTC
TRBJ2-7 NA TRBD1 TRBV10-3 CAISEAGTGGYEQYF TGTGCCATCAGTGAGGCCGGGACAGGGGGTTACGAGCAGTACTTC
TRBJ2-7 few TRBD1 TRBV7-2 CASSQLDRELYEQYF TGTGCCAGCAGCCAGTTGGACAGGGAACTCTACGAGCAGTACTTC
TRBJ1-2 NA TRBD1 TRBV28 CASSLRDRDGYTF TGTGCCAGCAGTTTGAGGGACAGGGATGGCTACACCTTC
TRBJ2-7 few NA TRBV7-8 CASSFGREPYEQYF TGTGCCAGCAGCTTCGGTCGGGAGCCCTACGAGCAGTACTTC
TRBJ2-5 NA TRBD2 TRBV5-1 CASSLLSTSGGVIETQYF TGCGCCAGCAGCTTGTTATCCACCAGCGGGGGGGTTATAGAGACCCAGTACTTC